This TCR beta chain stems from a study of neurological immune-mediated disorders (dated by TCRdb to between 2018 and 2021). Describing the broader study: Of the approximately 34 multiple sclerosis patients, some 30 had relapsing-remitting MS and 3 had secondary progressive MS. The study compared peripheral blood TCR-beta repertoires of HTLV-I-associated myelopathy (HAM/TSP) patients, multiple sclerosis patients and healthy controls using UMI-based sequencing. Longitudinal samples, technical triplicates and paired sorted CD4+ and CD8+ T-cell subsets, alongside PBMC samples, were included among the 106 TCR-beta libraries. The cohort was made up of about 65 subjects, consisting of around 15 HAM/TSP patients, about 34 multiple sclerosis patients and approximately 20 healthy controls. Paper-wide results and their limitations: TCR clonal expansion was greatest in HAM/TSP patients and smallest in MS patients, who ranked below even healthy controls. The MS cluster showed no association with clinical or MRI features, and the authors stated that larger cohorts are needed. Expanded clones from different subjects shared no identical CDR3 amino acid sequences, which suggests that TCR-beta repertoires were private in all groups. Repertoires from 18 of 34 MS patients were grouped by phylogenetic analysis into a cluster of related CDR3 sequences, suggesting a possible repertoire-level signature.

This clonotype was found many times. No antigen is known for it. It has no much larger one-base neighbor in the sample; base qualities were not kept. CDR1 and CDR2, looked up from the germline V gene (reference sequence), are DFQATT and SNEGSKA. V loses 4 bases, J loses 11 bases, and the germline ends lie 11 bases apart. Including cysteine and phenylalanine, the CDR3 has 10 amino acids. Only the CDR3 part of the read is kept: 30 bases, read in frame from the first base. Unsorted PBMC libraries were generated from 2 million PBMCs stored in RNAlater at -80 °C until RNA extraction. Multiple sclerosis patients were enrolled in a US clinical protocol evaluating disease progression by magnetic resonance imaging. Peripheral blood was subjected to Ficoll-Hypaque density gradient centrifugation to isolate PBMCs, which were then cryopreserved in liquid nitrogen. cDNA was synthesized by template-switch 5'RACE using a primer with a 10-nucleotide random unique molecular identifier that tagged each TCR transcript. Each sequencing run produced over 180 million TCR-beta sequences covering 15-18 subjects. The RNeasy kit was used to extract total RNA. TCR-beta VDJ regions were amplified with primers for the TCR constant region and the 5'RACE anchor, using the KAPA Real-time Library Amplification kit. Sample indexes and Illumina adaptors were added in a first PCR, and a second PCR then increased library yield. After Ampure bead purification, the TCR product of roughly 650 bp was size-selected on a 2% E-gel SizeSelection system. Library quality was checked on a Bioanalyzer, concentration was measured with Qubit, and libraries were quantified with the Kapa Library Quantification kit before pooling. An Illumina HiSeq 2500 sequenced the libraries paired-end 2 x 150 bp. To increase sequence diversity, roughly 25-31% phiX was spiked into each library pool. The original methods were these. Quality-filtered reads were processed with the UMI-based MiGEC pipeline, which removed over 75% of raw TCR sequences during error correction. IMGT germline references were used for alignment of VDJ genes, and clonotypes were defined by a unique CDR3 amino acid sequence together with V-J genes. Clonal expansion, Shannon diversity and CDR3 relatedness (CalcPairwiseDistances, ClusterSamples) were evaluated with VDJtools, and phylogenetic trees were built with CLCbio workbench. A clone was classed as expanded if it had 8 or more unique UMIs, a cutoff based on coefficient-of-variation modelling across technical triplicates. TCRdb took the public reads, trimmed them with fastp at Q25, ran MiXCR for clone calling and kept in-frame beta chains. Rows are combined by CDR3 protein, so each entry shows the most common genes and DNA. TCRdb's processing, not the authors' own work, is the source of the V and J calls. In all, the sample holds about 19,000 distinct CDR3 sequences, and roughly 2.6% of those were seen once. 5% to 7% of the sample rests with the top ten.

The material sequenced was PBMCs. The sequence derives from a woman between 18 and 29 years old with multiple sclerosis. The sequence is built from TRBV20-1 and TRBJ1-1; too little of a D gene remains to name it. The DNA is TGCAGTGCTACCCTTGCGGGGGCTTTCTTT. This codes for CSATLAGAFF.